The rows below give T cell receptor beta chains drawn from one sample of a study of T cell clonotyping in hematopoietic cell transplantation. The data were produced by immunoSEQ multiplex PCR, yet TCRdb's version contains in-frame clones alone and is incomplete. The sample consists of about 4,900 clones, about 85% of them appearing once. The sample here was peripheral blood mononuclear cells, taken 180 days after allogeneic stem cell transplant. Every receptor here comes from a male patient in his sixties or seventies who had an allogeneic stem cell transplant from an unrelated donor, so T cells may come from the graft donor. Some clones in this sample may be carry-over from other donors' samples. CDR3s include the opening cysteine and the closing phenylalanine or tryptophan. A D gene is named only where the DNA matches it firmly. Size is omitted from some rows. Given values are once, few, many or a class for expanded clones.

>TRBD2|15|TRBV7-2|-|TRBJ2-5
CASSSGLAGGKTQYF
TGTGCCAGCAGCTCCGGACTAGCGGGGGGCAAGACCCAGTACTTC
>-|14|TRBV2|-|TRBJ1-6
CASSEWLDNSPLHF
TGTGCCAGCAGTGAGTGGCTCGATAATTCACCCCTCCACTTT
>-|15|TRBV6-6|-|TRBJ2-5
CASSYSRRGVGTQYF
TGTGCCAGCAGTTACTCACGCAGGGGGGTAGGGACCCAGTACTTC
>-|14|TRBV7-9|-|TRBJ1-1
CASSLVGSLSEAFF
TGTGCCAGCAGCTTAGTCGGGTCCTTGAGTGAAGCTTTCTTT
>-|13|TRBV7-2|-|TRBJ2-4
CASSFGVGGIQYF
TGTGCCAGCAGCTTTGGGGTGGGTGGCATTCAGTACTTC
>TRBD2|17|TRBV5-1|-|TRBJ2-1
CASSLLGLAGSYNEQFF
TGCGCCAGCAGCTTGCTGGGACTAGCGGGTTCCTACAATGAGCAGTTCTTC
>TRBD1|13|TRBV4-2|few|TRBJ1-2
CASSRDRVYGYTF
TGTGCCAGCAGCCGTGACAGGGTCTATGGCTACACCTTC
>-|12|TRBV21-1|-|TRBJ1-3
CAGPGAGNTIYF
TGTGCCGGCCCAGGGGCTGGAAACACCATATATTTT
>-|18|TRBV19|few|TRBJ1-6
CASSSSRDTSSYNSPLHF
TGTGCCAGTAGTAGCTCTCGGGACACCAGCTCCTATAATTCACCCCTCCACTTT
>TRBD1|17|TRBV2|-|TRBJ1-5
CASSLGQGSGSNQPQHF
TGTGCCAGCAGTCTCGGACAGGGCTCAGGGAGCAATCAGCCCCAGCATTTT
>TRBD1|13|TRBV7-8|-|TRBJ1-2
CASSLWTGGGYTF
TGTGCCAGCAGCTTATGGACAGGGGGTGGCTACACCTTC
>TRBD1|15|TRBV9|-|TRBJ2-3
CASSVGGQETDTQYF
TGTGCCAGCAGCGTAGGGGGACAGGAGACAGATACGCAGTATTTT
>-|13|TRBV5-1|-|TRBJ1-2
CASSLAGLSGYTF
TGCGCCAGCAGCTTGGCGGGACTAAGTGGCTACACCTTC
>TRBD1|14|TRBV27|-|TRBJ1-1
CASSLSWDRALAFF
TGTGCCAGCAGTTTAAGCTGGGACAGGGCCTTAGCTTTCTTT
>-|16|TRBV2|-|TRBJ1-5
CASAELAGGKTQPQHF
TGTGCCAGCGCAGAGTTGGCCGGGGGGAAGACTCAGCCCCAGCATTTT
>-|15|TRBV21-1|-|TRBJ1-5
CASSKEEFGNQPQHF
TGTGCCAGCAGCAAAGAGGAATTCGGTAATCAGCCCCAGCATTTT
>TRBD1|15|TRBV4-3|few|TRBJ1-5
CASSWGQGSNQPQHF
TGCGCCAGCAGCTGGGGACAGGGTAGCAATCAGCCCCAGCATTTT
>-|15|TRBV6-6|-|TRBJ1-4
CASSYWGADNEKLFF
TGTGCCAGCAGTTACTGGGGGGCAGATAATGAAAAACTGTTTTTT
>-|11|TRBV28|-|TRBJ2-3
CASRLADTQYF
TGTGCCAGCAGACTAGCCGATACGCAGTATTTT
>TRBD2|14|TRBV28|-|TRBJ2-7
CASTLGGMSYEQYF
TGTGCCAGCACCCTGGGGGGGATGTCCTACGAGCAGTACTTC
>-|12|TRBV11-2|-|TRBJ1-3
CASSSIRNTIYF
TGTGCCAGCAGCTCCATTAGGAACACCATATATTTT
>TRBD2|15|TRBV7-2|-|TRBJ2-5
CASSSSGTSGETQYF
TGTGCCAGCAGCTCCTCCGGGACTAGCGGAGAGACCCAGTACTTC
>TRBD1|15|TRBV5-1|-|TRBJ1-2
CASSLAGQGAYGYTF
TGCGCCAGCAGCTTGGCGGGACAGGGAGCTTATGGCTACACCTTC
>-|16|TRBV4-3|-|TRBJ2-3
CASSQESLYGTDTQYF
TGCGCCAGCAGCCAAGAAAGCCTCTATGGGACAGATACGCAGTATTTT
>-|11|TRBV7-9|-|TRBJ2-7
CASSDSLEQYF
TGTGCCAGCAGCGACAGCCTCGAGCAGTACTTC
>-|15|TRBV29-1|-|TRBJ1-2
CSVLIPDGSNYGYTF
TGCAGCGTTCTAATCCCGGACGGTTCTAACTATGGCTACACCTTC
>-|12|TRBV5-6|once|TRBJ1-1
CASSLTNTEAFF
TGTGCCAGCAGCTTGACGAACACTGAAGCTTTCTTT
>TRBD2|12|TRBV7-6|-|TRBJ2-1
CASSPYSGPQFF
TGTGCCAGCAGTCCATATAGCGGGCCACAGTTCTTC
>-|15|TRBV5-8|-|TRBJ1-2
CASSSRQTGSNGYTF
TGTGCCAGCAGCTCTCGCCAGACGGGGAGCAATGGCTACACCTTC
>TRBD2|14|TRBV6-1|few|TRBJ2-7
CASRGEIPLYEQYF
TGTGCCAGCCGGGGGGAAATACCCCTCTACGAGCAGTACTTC
>-|15|TRBV4-2|-|TRBJ2-2
CASSQPGDLTGELFF
TGTGCCAGCAGCCAACCGGGAGACCTCACCGGGGAGCTGTTTTTT
>-|17|TRBV18|-|TRBJ1-3
CASSPTSDRSSGNTIYF
TGTGCCAGCTCACCAACCAGCGACAGGAGCTCTGGAAACACCATATATTTT
>-|15|TRBV28|-|TRBJ2-7
CASSVRGLTRYEQYF
TGTGCCAGCAGTGTCCGAGGGCTTACTAGATACGAGCAGTACTTC
>TRBD2|14|TRBV6-1|-|TRBJ2-7
CASRWTSGTGEQYF
TGTGCCAGCAGGTGGACTAGCGGGACGGGAGAGCAGTACTTC
>-|15|TRBV4-1|-|TRBJ2-3
CASSLWRAGTDTQYF
TGCGCCAGCAGTCTTTGGCGGGCGGGCACAGATACGCAGTATTTT
>-|15|TRBV11-3|-|TRBJ2-1
CASSFGDVVPNEQFF
TGTGCCAGCAGCTTTGGGGACGTAGTCCCGAATGAGCAGTTCTTC
>-|15|TRBV27|-|TRBJ2-7
CASSPRPGPSYEQYF
TGTGCCAGCAGTCCGAGACCCGGGCCCTCCTACGAGCAGTACTTC
>TRBD1|15|TRBV9|-|TRBJ2-7
CASSHAEGGIDEQYF
TGTGCCAGCAGCCACGCCGAAGGGGGCATCGACGAGCAGTACTTC
>TRBD1|14|TRBV5-1|-|TRBJ2-3
CASSLGTGSDTQYF
TGCGCCAGCAGCTTGGGGACAGGGTCAGATACGCAGTATTTT
>-|14|TRBV7-2|-|TRBJ1-1
CASSPGTLNTEAFF
TGTGCCAGCAGCCCCGGGACTCTGAACACTGAAGCTTTCTTT
>TRBD1|14|TRBV5-1|-|TRBJ1-1
CASSSMDRGAEAFF
TGCGCCAGCAGCTCAATGGACAGGGGTGCGGAAGCTTTCTTT
>-|15|TRBV4-3|-|TRBJ1-3
CASSHTRGSGNTIYF
TGCGCCAGCAGCCACACCAGGGGTTCTGGAAACACCATATATTTT
>TRBD1|13|TRBV19|-|TRBJ1-1
CASSNDRATEAFF
TGTGCCAGTAGTAACGACAGGGCCACTGAAGCTTTCTTT
>-|14|TRBV30|-|TRBJ1-2
CAWTMGMADYGYTF
TGTGCCTGGACCATGGGCATGGCTGACTATGGCTACACCTTC
>-|13|TRBV27|-|TRBJ2-5
CASSLSRGETQYF
TGTGCCAGCAGTTTATCCAGGGGAGAGACCCAGTACTTC
>-|11|TRBV10-3|-|TRBJ2-7
CAVDISIEQYF
TGTGCCGTCGACATCTCTATCGAGCAGTACTTC
>-|15|TRBV27|few|TRBJ2-7
CASRLGPGQPYEQYF
TGTGCCAGCAGGCTAGGCCCGGGACAACCCTACGAGCAGTACTTC
>-|16|TRBV19|-|TRBJ2-7
CASSIGRAGLTYEQYF
TGTGCCAGTAGTATAGGTCGCGCGGGATTGACCTACGAGCAGTACTTC
>TRBD1|15|TRBV10-3|once|TRBJ2-5
CAISGGTGQQETQYF
TGTGCCATCAGTGGAGGGACAGGGCAACAAGAGACCCAGTACTTC
>-|15|TRBV18|-|TRBJ2-7
CASSPPGKAIYEQYF
TGTGCCAGCTCACCACCGGGTAAGGCTATCTACGAGCAGTACTTC
>TRBD1|15|TRBV11-2|-|TRBJ2-3
CASSYKQGGTDTQYF
TGTGCCAGCAGCTACAAACAGGGGGGCACAGATACGCAGTATTTT
>TRBD2|14|TRBV6-5|-|TRBJ2-1
CASSYSGGENEQFF
TGTGCCAGCAGTTACAGCGGGGGTGAAAATGAGCAGTTCTTC
>TRBD2|15|TRBV5-4|-|TRBJ2-1
CASSLGEGPYNEQFF
TGTGCCAGCAGCCTGGGGGAGGGCCCCTACAATGAGCAGTTCTTC
>-|15|TRBV11-2|few|TRBJ2-7
CASSLHALRGSEQYF
TGTGCCAGCAGCTTACACGCGCTTCGGGGTAGCGAGCAGTACTTC
>-|11|TRBV20-1|-|TRBJ2-1
CSARDGTQQFF
TGCAGTGCTAGAGATGGGACTCAGCAGTTCTTC
>TRBD1|15|TRBV11-2|-|TRBJ1-2
CASSLGQGGHYGYTF
TGTGCCAGCAGCTTGGGACAGGGGGGGCACTATGGCTACACCTTC